This T cell receptor beta chain appears in the sequencing data of a study of PD-1 blockade in classical Hodgkin lymphoma. Noted time point: cycle 4 day 1 (C4D1), after more than five weeks of nivolumab. Every patient experienced relapse after autologous stem cell transplantation, and brentuximab vedotin exposure varied. Germline V gene lookup returns CDR1 MDHEN and CDR2 SYDVKM. The CDR3 contains 14 residues. V shed 6 bases and J 5 bases; nucleotides not matched to a gene: 3. TCRdb's copy holds only in-frame clones and misses some; the assay was immunoSEQ multiplex PCR. The sample holds some 90,000 clones, approximately 86% seen once.

This TCR was recovered from a human donor with classical Hodgkin lymphoma. V gene TRBV28 combines with J gene TRBJ2-7; the match to TRBD2 covers 14 bases. The material was peripheral blood mononuclear cells (PBMCs), obtained before the fourth cycle of nivolumab. The CDR3: CASSLGLAGDEQYF. The DNA of the CDR3 is TGTGCCAGCAGCCTGGGACTAGCGGGAGACGAGCAGTACTTC.